Listed below are T cell receptor beta chains from one sample, sequenced in a study of T cell responses to AZD1222 COVID-19 vaccine. Data came from immunoSEQ multiplex PCR; TCRdb stores just in-frame clones and leaves some out. Among 66,000 or so clones listed, roughly 87% were seen once. The material was peripheral blood, obtained on day 0 of AZD1222 vaccination. The origin of the receptors is an adult in good health. Each CDR3 is given with its conserved first and last residue. D genes are given only for firm matches. Some rows have no size entry. The others give once, few or many, or a class for an expanded clone.

v_call	clone_size	j_call	d_call	cdr3_aa	cdr3_nt
TRBV5-1	.	TRBJ2-1	.	CASSRDSYNEQFF	TGCGCCAGCAGTCGGGACTCTTACAATGAGCAGTTCTTC
TRBV30	once	TRBJ2-1	TRBD2	CACRTSGDNEQFF	TGTGCTTGTAGGACTAGCGGAGACAATGAGCAGTTCTTC
TRBV5-6	.	TRBJ2-2	.	CASSFTVTGELFF	TGTGCCAGCAGCTTTACAGTCACCGGGGAGCTGTTTTTT
TRBV19	.	TRBJ1-1	.	CASSITSAGGNTEAFF	TGTGCCAGTAGTATTACGTCAGCAGGAGGGAACACTGAAGCTTTCTTT
TRBV5-1	.	TRBJ2-3	.	CASSPGGSGDTDTQYF	TGCGCCAGCAGCCCTGGTGGTAGCGGAGACACAGATACGCAGTATTTT
TRBV11-3	.	TRBJ1-1	.	CASSLSGGGLNTEAFF	TGTGCCAGCAGCTTAAGCGGCGGGGGGTTGAACACTGAAGCTTTCTTT
TRBV30	.	TRBJ1-5	TRBD1	CAWSTGEFGYSNQPQHF	TGTGCCTGGAGTACAGGGGAATTTGGGTATAGCAATCAGCCCCAGCATTTT
TRBV7-2	.	TRBJ2-5	TRBD2	CASSPRTSGGETQYF	TGTGCCAGCAGCCCCAGGACTAGCGGGGGGGAGACCCAGTACTTC
TRBV28	.	TRBJ2-1	TRBD2	CASSPGLAGGPGYNEQFF	TGTGCCAGCAGCCCCGGACTAGCGGGAGGGCCGGGTTACAATGAGCAGTTCTTC
TRBV19	.	TRBJ1-1	TRBD1	CATAQGATEAFF	TGTGCCACCGCTCAGGGGGCCACTGAAGCTTTCTTT
TRBV6-5	.	TRBJ2-1	.	CASSYGRISYNEQFF	TGTGCCAGCAGTTACGGGCGGATCTCCTACAATGAGCAGTTCTTC
TRBV7-7	.	TRBJ2-1	.	CASSFEQGMFYNEQFF	TGTGCTAGCAGCTTCGAACAGGGTATGTTCTACAATGAGCAGTTCTTC
TRBV9	.	TRBJ2-2	.	CASRTGANTGELFF	TGTGCCAGCAGGACGGGCGCGAACACCGGGGAGCTGTTTTTT
TRBV18	.	TRBJ2-7	TRBD1	CASSPGQTLEQYF	TGTGCCAGCTCACCGGGACAGACCCTCGAGCAGTACTTC
TRBV30	.	TRBJ1-5	.	CAWSDGAHSNQPQHF	TGTGCCTGGAGTGATGGTGCTCATAGCAATCAGCCCCAGCATTTT
TRBV4-1	many	TRBJ2-2	.	CASRSGAGELFF	TGCGCCAGCAGGAGCGGCGCCGGGGAGCTGTTTTTT
TRBV7-3	.	TRBJ2-1	.	CASSLGGSWEQFF	TGTGCCAGCAGCTTAGGGGGGTCATGGGAGCAGTTCTTC